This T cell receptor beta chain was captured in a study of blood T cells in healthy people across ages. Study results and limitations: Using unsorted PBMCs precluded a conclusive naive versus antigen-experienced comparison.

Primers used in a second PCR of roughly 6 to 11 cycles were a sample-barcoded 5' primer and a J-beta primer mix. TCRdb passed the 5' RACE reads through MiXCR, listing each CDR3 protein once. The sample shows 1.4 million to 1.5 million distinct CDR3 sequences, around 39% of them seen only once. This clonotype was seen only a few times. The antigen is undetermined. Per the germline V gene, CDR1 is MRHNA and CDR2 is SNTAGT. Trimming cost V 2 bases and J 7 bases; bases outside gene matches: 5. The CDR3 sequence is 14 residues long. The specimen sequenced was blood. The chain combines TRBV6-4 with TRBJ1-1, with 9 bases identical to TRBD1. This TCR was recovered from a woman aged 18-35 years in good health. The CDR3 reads CASSDGRQGGEAFF. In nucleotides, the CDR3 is TGTGCCAGCAGTGACGGACGACAGGGGGGTGAAGCTTTCTTT.